This TCR beta chain was sequenced in a study of cytomegalovirus exposure and HLA in healthy donors. Turning to this clone: The antigen is not known.

The PCR contained 60 Vbeta and 13 Jbeta primers. Some clones are missing from TCRdb's copy, which holds only in-frame ones; the method was immunoSEQ multiplex PCR. The sample carries around 120,000 clones, approximately 61% recorded once. Study outcomes and limitations: Common viral pathogens (according to a later analysis) appeared linked to several of the most significant clusters.

CDR3 length equals 15 residues. V shed 5 bases, J shed 3 bases, and the junction held 6 bases outside the gene matches. The V gene's germline CDR1 is LNHDA and CDR2 SQIVND (reference sequence). This TCR came from a man aged 25 to 40 in good health and CMV-seropositive. This chain uses TRBV19 with TRBJ1-3, with TRBD1 matching over 8 bases. Specimen: PBMCs. CDR3 in DNA: TGTGCCAGTAGTCAATCAGACAGGGGTGGAAACACCATATATTTT. Protein sequence: CASSQSDRGGNTIYF.